A selection of T cell receptor beta chains follows, all from one sample in a study of Graves' ophthalmopathy and Graves' hyperthyroidism. TCRdb recomputed calls from the multiplex PCR reads with MiXCR, one row per CDR3 protein. The table records 57,000 or so distinct CDR3 sequences, 45% to 55% of them present only once. Sequences were obtained from peripheral blood. The receptor set was obtained from an adult woman with Graves' ophthalmopathy. CDR3s include the opening cysteine and the closing phenylalanine or tryptophan. D genes are given only for firm matches. Part of the rows lack a size; the others show once, few, many or a class for expanded clones.

CDR3 protein	CDR3 DNA	D gene	clone size	CDR3 length	V gene	J gene
CASSLATGGTRYEQYF	TGTGCCAGCAGCTTGGCGACAGGGGGGACCCGATACGAGCAGTACTTC	TRBD1	once	16	TRBV7-2	TRBJ2-7
CASSAGGWTAAANTGELFF	TGTGCCAGTAGTGCCGGAGGGTGGACGGCGGCCGCGAACACCGGGGAGCTGTTTTTT	.	many	19	TRBV19	TRBJ2-2
CATSGTNTGELFF	TGTGCCACCAGTGGGACTAACACCGGGGAGCTGTTTTTT	.	.	13	TRBV24-1	TRBJ2-2
CASTRFRTGTSYEQYF	TGTGCCAGCACCCGATTTAGAACCGGGACTAGCTACGAGCAGTACTTC	TRBD2	many	16	TRBV6-5	TRBJ2-7
CSALGGFGAEAFF	TGCAGTGCTCTGGGGGGATTCGGGGCTGAAGCTTTCTTT	.	.	13	TRBV20-1	TRBJ1-1
CASSEEWKTEQYF	TGTGCCAGCAGTGAAGAGTGGAAAACCGAGCAGTACTTC	.	medium-sized	13	TRBV25-1	TRBJ2-7
CSALTSGRASNNYGYTF	TGCAGTGCCCTGACTAGCGGGAGGGCGTCTAATAACTATGGCTACACCTTC	.	.	17	TRBV20-1	TRBJ1-2
CASSLRDYNEAFF	TGTGCCAGCAGCCTCCGGGACTATAATGAAGCTTTCTTT	.	.	13	TRBV5-6	TRBJ1-1
CASSYEGKLFF	TGTGCCAGCAGTTACGAGGGAAAACTGTTTTTT	.	many	11	TRBV6-5	TRBJ1-4
CASSPPGKAADTQYF	TGTGCCAGCAGCCCCCCCGGTAAGGCCGCGGATACGCAGTATTTT	.	many	15	TRBV7-3	TRBJ2-3
CASSYSKGDPSPLHF	TGTGCCAGCAGTTACTCGAAAGGGGATCCATCACCCCTCCACTTT	.	many	15	TRBV6-6	TRBJ1-6
CATSRDLPGEGNTIYF	TGTGCCACCAGCAGAGACCTTCCAGGGGAGGGAAACACCATATATTTT	.	many	16	TRBV15	TRBJ1-3
CASSLLGGTFSSYNEQFF	TGCGCCAGCAGCCTATTGGGGGGGACTTTCAGCTCCTACAATGAGCAGTTCTTC	TRBD2	.	18	TRBV4-3	TRBJ2-1
CASSSIATSGDGKNIQCF	TGTGCCAGCAGCTCCATCGCAACTAGCGGAGACGGGAAAAACATTCAGTGCTTC	TRBD2	.	18	TRBV7-2	TRBJ2-4
CASSQPGRSGLAGGELFF	TGTGCCAGCAGCCAGCCAGGGAGATCGGGACTAGCGGGCGGGGAGCTGTTTTTT	TRBD2	.	18	TRBV14	TRBJ2-2
CASSGQGSGNQPQHF	TGTGCCAGCAGTGGACAGGGTTCGGGCAATCAGCCCCAGCATTTT	TRBD1	.	15	TRBV2	TRBJ1-5
CASSEPTETSGGLEQYF	TGTGCCAGCAGTGAACCTACTGAGACTAGCGGGGGTCTGGAGCAGTACTTC	TRBD2	many	17	TRBV6-4	TRBJ2-7
CATSGDSPYEQYF	TGTGCCACCTCCGGTGACAGTCCCTACGAGCAGTACTTC	.	few	13	TRBV24-1	TRBJ2-7
CASSIQRGTQYF	TGTGCCAGTAGTATTCAGCGGGGGACCCAGTACTTC	TRBD2	.	12	TRBV19	TRBJ2-5